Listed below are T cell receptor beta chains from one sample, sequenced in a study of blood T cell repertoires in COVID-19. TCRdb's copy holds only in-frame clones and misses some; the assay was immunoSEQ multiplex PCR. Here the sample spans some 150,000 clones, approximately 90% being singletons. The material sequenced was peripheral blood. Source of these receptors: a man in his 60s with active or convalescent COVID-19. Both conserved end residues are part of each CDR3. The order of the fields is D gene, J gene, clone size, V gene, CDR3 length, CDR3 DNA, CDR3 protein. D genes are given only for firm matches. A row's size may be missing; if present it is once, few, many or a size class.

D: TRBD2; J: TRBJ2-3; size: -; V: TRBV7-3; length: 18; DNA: TGTGCCAGCAGCTTTGGTGGACTAGCGGGAGGTGGCACAGATACGCAGTATTTT; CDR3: CASSFGGLAGGGTDTQYF
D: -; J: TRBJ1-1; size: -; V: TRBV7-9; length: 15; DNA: TGTGCCAGCAGCCCAGGGCCGGGGGGCAACACTGAAGCTTTCTTT; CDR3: CASSPGPGGNTEAFF
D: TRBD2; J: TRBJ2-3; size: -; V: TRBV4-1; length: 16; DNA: TGCGCCAGCAGCTATAGTACTAGCGGGGGGGCGAATACGCAGTATTTT; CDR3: CASSYSTSGGANTQYF
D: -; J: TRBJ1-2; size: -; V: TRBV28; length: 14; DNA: TGTGCCAGCAGACCGTCCCCGGGGTGGTATGGCTACACCTTC; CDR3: CASRPSPGWYGYTF
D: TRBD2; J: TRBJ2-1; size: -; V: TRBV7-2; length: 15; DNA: TGTGCCAGCAGCGCCGGGACTAGCCCTACGAATGAGCAGTTCTTC; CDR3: CASSAGTSPTNEQFF
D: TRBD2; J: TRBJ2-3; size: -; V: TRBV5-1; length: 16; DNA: TGCGCCAGCAGCCTGCCGATAGCGGGGGGAGGAGATACGCAGTATTTT; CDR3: CASSLPIAGGGDTQYF
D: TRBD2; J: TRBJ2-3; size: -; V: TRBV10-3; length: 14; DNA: TGTGCCACCGCGGCAGCGGGGTCCACAGATACGCAGTATTTT; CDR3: CATAAAGSTDTQYF
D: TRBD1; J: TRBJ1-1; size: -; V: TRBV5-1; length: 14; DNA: TGCGCCAGCAGCCCGGGACAGAAAAACACTGAAGCTTTCTTT; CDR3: CASSPGQKNTEAFF
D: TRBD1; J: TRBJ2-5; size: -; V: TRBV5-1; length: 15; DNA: TGCGCCAGCAGCTTGCCACAGGGGACCCTAGAGACCCAGTACTTC; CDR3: CASSLPQGTLETQYF
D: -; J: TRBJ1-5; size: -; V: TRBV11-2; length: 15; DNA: TGTGCCAGCAGCTTTCGCGGACAGAGCAATCAGCCCCAGCATTTT; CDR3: CASSFRGQSNQPQHF
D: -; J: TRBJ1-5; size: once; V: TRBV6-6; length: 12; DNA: TGTGCCACCAAAACCGGTAATCAGCCCCAGCATTTT; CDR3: CATKTGNQPQHF
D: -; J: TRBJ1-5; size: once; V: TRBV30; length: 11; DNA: TGTGCCTCCCCGCGGGGTCAGCCCCAGCATTTT; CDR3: CASPRGQPQHF
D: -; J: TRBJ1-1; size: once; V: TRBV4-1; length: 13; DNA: TGCGCCAGCAGCCACGACAGGAACACTGAAGCTTTCTTT; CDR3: CASSHDRNTEAFF
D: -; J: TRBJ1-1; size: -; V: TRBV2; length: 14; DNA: TGTGCCAGCAGTGAGGAGGTGGCGGCGTCTGAAGCTTTCTTT; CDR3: CASSEEVAASEAFF
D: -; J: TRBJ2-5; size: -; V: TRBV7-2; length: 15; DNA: TGTGCCAGCAGCTTAGTCACAGGGGCGGGGGAGACCCAGTACTTC; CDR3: CASSLVTGAGETQYF
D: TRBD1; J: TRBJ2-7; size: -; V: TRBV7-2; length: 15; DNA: TGTGCCAGCAGCTTGTCCGGGACAGGGACCTACGAGCAGTACTTC; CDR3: CASSLSGTGTYEQYF
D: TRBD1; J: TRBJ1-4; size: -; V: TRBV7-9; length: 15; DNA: TGTGCCAGCCACACCCCCGGGACAGGGGATGAAAAACTGTTTTTT; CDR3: CASHTPGTGDEKLFF
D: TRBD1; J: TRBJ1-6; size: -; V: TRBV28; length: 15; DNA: TGTGCCAGCAGTACACAGGGGGTGGGATATTCACCCCTCCACTTT; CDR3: CASSTQGVGYSPLHF
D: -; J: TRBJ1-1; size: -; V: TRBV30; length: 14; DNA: TGTGCCTGGAGTGTAAGCAGGCTTGGCACTGAAGCTTTCTTT; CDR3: CAWSVSRLGTEAFF
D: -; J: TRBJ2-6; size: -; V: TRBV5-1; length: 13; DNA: TGCGCCAGCAGCCCCCCGGGGGCCAACGTCCTGACTTTC; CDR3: CASSPPGANVLTF
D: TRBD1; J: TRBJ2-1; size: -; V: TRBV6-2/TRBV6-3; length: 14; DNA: TGTGCCAGCAGTACTTGGACAGGGGGCACTGAGCAGTTCTTC; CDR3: CASSTWTGGTEQFF
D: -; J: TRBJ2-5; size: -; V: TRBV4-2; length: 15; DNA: TGTGCCAGCAGCCAAGAAACGAGGGGGCAAGAGACCCAGTACTTC; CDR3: CASSQETRGQETQYF
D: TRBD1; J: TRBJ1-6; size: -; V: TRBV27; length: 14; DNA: TGTGCCAGCAGCTCCGGGACAGGGGACCGGCCCCTCCACTTT; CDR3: CASSSGTGDRPLHF
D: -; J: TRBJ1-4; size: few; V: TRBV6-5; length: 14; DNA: TGTGCCAGCAGGGGCCGTAGTGGAAGTGAAAAACTGTTTTTT; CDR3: CASRGRSGSEKLFF
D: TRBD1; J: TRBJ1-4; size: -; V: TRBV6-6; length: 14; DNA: TGTGCCAGCAGTTACCCGACAGGGGGTGAAAAACTGTTTTTT; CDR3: CASSYPTGGEKLFF
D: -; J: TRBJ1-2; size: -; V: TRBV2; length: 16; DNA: TGTGCCAGCGGCCCCATCGGGACTTCCTCTCACTATGGCTACACCTTC; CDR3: CASGPIGTSSHYGYTF
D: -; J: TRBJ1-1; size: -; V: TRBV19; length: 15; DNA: TGTGCCAGTAGCCCTTTGACACACATGAACACTGAAGCTTTCTTT; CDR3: CASSPLTHMNTEAFF
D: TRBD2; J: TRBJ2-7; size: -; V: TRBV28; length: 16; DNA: TGTGCCAGCAGTTTATTAAGGGAGACTAGCGAGCCGGCGCAGTACTTC; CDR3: CASSLLRETSEPAQYF
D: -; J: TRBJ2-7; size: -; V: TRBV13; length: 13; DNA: TGTGCCAGCAGCTCTCTCGAGGCGCGCGAGCAGTACTTC; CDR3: CASSSLEAREQYF
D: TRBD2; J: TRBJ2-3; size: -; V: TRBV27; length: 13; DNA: TGTGCCAGCAGTTTAGGGCGGGGGGATACGCAGTATTTT; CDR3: CASSLGRGDTQYF
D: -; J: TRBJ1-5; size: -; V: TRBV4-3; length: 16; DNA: TGCGCCAGCAGCCAAGATTCAGGCTATAGCAATCAGCCCCAGCATTTT; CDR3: CASSQDSGYSNQPQHF
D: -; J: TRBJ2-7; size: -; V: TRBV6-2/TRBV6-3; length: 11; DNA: TGTGCCAGCAGTCAGACTAGCGAGCAGTACTTC; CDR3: CASSQTSEQYF
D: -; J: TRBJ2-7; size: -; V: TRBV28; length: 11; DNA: TGTGCCAGCAGGGACAGCTACGAGCAGTACTTC; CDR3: CASRDSYEQYF
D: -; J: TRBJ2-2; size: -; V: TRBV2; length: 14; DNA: TGTGCCAGCAGCTGGGACTCCCTCACCGGGGAGCTGTTTTTT; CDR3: CASSWDSLTGELFF
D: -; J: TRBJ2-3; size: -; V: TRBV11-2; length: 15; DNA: TGTGCCAGCAGCCCCCCCGGACTCCGCACAGATACGCAGTATTTT; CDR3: CASSPPGLRTDTQYF
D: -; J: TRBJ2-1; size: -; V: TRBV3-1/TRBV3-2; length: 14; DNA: TGTGCCAGCAGCCCTCGTGGAGTGTACAATGAGCAGTTCTTC; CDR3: CASSPRGVYNEQFF
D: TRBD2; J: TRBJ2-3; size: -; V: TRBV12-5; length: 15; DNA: TGTGCTAGTGGTAACAGCGGGAGGGGCACAGATACGCAGTATTTT; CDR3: CASGNSGRGTDTQYF
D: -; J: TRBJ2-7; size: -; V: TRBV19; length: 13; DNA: TGTGCCAGTAGTCCCGGGACTCGTTTGGAGCAGTACTTC; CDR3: CASSPGTRLEQYF
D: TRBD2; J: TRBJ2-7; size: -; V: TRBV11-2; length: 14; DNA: TGTGCCAGCAGGTTGGGCCTAGCGGGAGACGAGCAGTACTTC; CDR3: CASRLGLAGDEQYF
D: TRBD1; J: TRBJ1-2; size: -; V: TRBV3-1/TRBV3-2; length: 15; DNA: TGTGCCAGCAGCCAACAATTTGACAGGGGTGGTGGCTACACCTTC; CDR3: CASSQQFDRGGGYTF
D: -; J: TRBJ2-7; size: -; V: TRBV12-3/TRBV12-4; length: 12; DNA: TGTGCCAGCAGTTTTAAACTCTACGAGCAGTACTTC; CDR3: CASSFKLYEQYF
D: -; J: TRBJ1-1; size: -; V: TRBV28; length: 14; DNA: TGTGCCAGCAGGGCAGGGTGGTTGAACACTGAAGCTTTCTTT; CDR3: CASRAGWLNTEAFF
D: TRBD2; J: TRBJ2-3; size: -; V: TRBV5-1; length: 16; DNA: TGCGCCAGCAGCTGGGGACTAGCGGGGGGGCCAGATACGCAGTATTTT; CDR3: CASSWGLAGGPDTQYF
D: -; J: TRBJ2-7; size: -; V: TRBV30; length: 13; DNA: TGTGCCTGGAGTGTACGTCTGGGCCACGAGCAGTACTTC; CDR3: CAWSVRLGHEQYF
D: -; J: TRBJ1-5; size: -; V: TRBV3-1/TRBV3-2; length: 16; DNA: TGTGCCAGCAGCCGTTCGGGACTAAATATAGATCAGCCCCAGCATTTT; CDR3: CASSRSGLNIDQPQHF
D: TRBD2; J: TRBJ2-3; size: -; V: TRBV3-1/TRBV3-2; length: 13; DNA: TGTGCCAGCAGCCCCACGGGAGGAGATACGCAGTATTTT; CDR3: CASSPTGGDTQYF
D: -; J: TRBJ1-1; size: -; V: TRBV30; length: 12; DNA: TGTGCCTGGAGGAGATCAAACACTGAAGCTTTCTTT; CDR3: CAWRRSNTEAFF
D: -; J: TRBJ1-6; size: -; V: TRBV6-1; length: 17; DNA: TGTGCCAGCAGTGCCTCCAGTGGCCGGGCTCAGCGGTCACCCCTCCACTTT; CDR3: CASSASSGRAQRSPLHF
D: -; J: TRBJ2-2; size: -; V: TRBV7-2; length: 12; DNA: TGTGCCAGCCGGTTGGTGTCCGGGGAGCTGTTTTTT; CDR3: CASRLVSGELFF
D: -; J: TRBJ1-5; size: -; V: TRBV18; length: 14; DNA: TGTGCCAGCTCACCAATGGGGGGATCGTTACCCCAGCATTTT; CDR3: CASSPMGGSLPQHF
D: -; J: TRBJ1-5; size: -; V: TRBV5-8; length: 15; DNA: TGTGCCAGCAGCTTGGGGTCAGGGGTTGGGCAGCCCCAGCATTTT; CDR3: CASSLGSGVGQPQHF
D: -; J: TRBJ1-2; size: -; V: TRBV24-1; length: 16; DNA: TGTGCCACCAGTGATTCGGGACACTTGGGGAGCTATGGCTACACCTTC; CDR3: CATSDSGHLGSYGYTF
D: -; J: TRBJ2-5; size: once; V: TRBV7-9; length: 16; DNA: TGTGCCAGCAGCCTCGGGGGGCCCTTGTACCAAGAGACCCAGTACTTC; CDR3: CASSLGGPLYQETQYF
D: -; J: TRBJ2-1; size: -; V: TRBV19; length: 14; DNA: TGTGCCAGTAGTATAGGGGACACCTATAATGAGCAGTTCTTC; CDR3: CASSIGDTYNEQFF